This T cell receptor (beta chain) stems from a study of blood T cell repertoires in COVID-19. About the study: T cells, B-cell-depleted T cells, or PBMCs supplied cDNA or gDNA.

Trimming removed 2 bases at V and 0 bases at J, with 10 bases between. The germline CDR1 and CDR2 sequences are SQVTM and ANQGSEA. The CDR3 totals 14 residues. The assay was immunoSEQ multiplex PCR, and TCRdb's table has in-frame clones only and misses some. The table shows 300,000 or so clones, with 85% to 90% occurring only once. The genes are TRBV29-1 and TRBJ1-1, with unresolved D. The source material was peripheral blood. This clonotype was sampled from a woman aged 35 to 49 with acute or convalescent COVID-19. The CDR3 protein is CSVERGGLNTEAFF. DNA of the CDR3: TGCAGCGTTGAACGGGGTGGCTTGAACACTGAAGCTTTCTTT.